The clone carrying this T cell receptor beta chain came up a few times. Its antigen is not known. CDR1 KGHSH and CDR2 LQKENI come from the germline V gene. With 2 bases removed from V and 4 bases from J, the gap between germline ends came to 16 bases. CDR3 length: 16 amino acids. Since all of the isolated RNA was reverse transcribed, expressed TCRB transcripts were what got sequenced. The data were produced by immunoSEQ multiplex PCR, yet TCRdb's version contains in-frame clones alone and is incomplete. The sample contains 70,000 to 90,000 clones, about a third of which appear only once. This sample was included in a study of beta chain features in type 1 diabetes. General study points: It was possible that PCR favored shorter templates, equally so in patients and controls. Individuals with type 1 diabetes displayed fewer insertions and more deletions at VDJ junctions.

Each of the CD4+ naive, central memory, regulatory and stem cell-like memory populations was sorted via CD45RO/CCR7/CD25/CD127/CD95/CD27. The clonotype originates from a woman aged 18-29 years in good health. Material: stem cell memory CD4+ T cells from blood. The chain links TRBV18 to TRBJ2-3, with D perhaps TRBD2 (6 bases). The CDR3 loop is CASSPKSAGIPDTQYF. CDR3 bases: TGTGCCAGCTCACCAAAATCGGCGGGGATACCAGATACGCAGTATTTT.